Listed here are 6 T cell receptor beta chains from one sample, sequenced in a study of blood T cell repertoires in COVID-19. Assay: immunoSEQ multiplex PCR; the TCRdb copy retains only in-frame clones and omits some. The profile shows some 65,000 clones, around 80% of them singletons. Specimen: peripheral blood. These receptors all stem from a human donor in a cohort sampled during active COVID-19.

For this clone: One end of the junction fails to match germline, which may point to a read error. The V gene is TRBV11-3, the J gene TRBJ2-7; 8 bases map to TRBD1. This CDR3 is 12 amino acids long. Germline V gene lookup returns CDR1 SGHNT and CDR2 YENEEA. This chain's CDR3 is CASSLSPGQGEF. The CDR3 DNA reads TGTGCCAGCAGCTTGTCCCCTGGACAGGGTGAGTTC.

The chain couples TRBV12-5 to TRBJ2-4; 8 nucleotides align to TRBD1. V was pared by 0 bases and J by 8 bases, with 9 bases of the junction left unmatched. Germline CDR1 is LGHNT and CDR2 is FRNRAP. This CDR3 contains 16 residues. The CDR3 DNA reads as TGTGCTAGTGGTTTGGTACCCTCAGGGGGCGCGGACATTCAGTACTTC. This translates into CASGLVPSGGADIQYF. The variable domain in full, completed from reference TRBV12-5 and TRBJ2-4, reads DARVTQTPRHKVTEMGQEVTMRCQPILGHNTVFWYRQTMMQGLELLAYFRNRAPLDDSGMPKDRFSAEMPDATLATLKIQPSEPRDSAVYFCASGLVPSGGADIQYFGAGTRLSVL.

This clone appeared a single time. J is TRBJ2-7 and V is TRBV5-4; possible D gene TRBD2, 5 bases. Trimming cost V 3 bases and J 4 bases, with 20 bases left between them. The CDR3 has 16 amino acids. Germline lookup yields CDR1 SGHNT and CDR2 YYREEE (reference sequence). DNA for the CDR3: TGTGCCAGCAGCTCCTTTTCCGGCCAGCGGAATTACGAGCAGTACTTC. Protein sequence: CASSSFSGQRNYEQYF.

V gene TRBV12-3 or TRBV12-4 combines with J gene TRBJ2-7; perhaps TRBD2 as D (6 bases). This CDR3 comprises 13 residues. Trimming cost V 3 bases and J 7 bases, with 13 bases left between them. CDR3 protein: CASSLVLAREQYF. Written as DNA, the CDR3 is TGTGCCAGCAGTTTGGTACTAGCTCGGGAGCAGTACTTC.

This chain joins TRBV4-3 and TRBJ2-6, with D maybe TRBD2 (5 bases). The length of the CDR3 is 16 residues. Germline CDR1 reads LGHNA; CDR2 reads YSLEER. With 3 bases removed from V and 0 bases from J, the gap between germline ends came to 9 bases. In DNA, the CDR3 is TGCGCCAGCAGCCAGGAGGCGGTCTCTGGGGCCAACGTCCTGACTTTC. This translates into CASSQEAVSGANVLTF.

The chain is built from TRBV28 and TRBJ2-3; D gene uncertain. Germline V gives CDR1 MDHEN, CDR2 SYDVKM. V lost 3 bases and J 10 bases, leaving 8 bases between the germline ends. The CDR3 runs to 11 residues. In DNA, the CDR3 is TGTGCCAGCAGTTTGAGTGGGCCGCAGTATTTT. Residues: CASSLSGPQYF.